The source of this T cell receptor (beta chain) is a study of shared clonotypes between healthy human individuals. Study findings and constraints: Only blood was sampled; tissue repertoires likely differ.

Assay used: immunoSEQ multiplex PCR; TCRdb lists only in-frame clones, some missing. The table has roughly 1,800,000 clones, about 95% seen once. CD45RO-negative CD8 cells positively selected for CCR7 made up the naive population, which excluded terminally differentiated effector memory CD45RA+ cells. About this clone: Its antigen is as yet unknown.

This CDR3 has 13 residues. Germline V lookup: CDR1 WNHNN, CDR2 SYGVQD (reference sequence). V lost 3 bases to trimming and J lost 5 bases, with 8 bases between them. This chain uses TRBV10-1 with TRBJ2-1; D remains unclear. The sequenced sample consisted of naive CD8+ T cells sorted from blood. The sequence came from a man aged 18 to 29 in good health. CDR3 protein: CASSESEDNEQFF. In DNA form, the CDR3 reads TGCGCCAGCAGTGAATCCGAGGACAATGAGCAGTTCTTC.